Each of the 26 T cell receptor beta chains below was sequenced from the same sample in a study of T cell responses to AZD1222 COVID-19 vaccine. Only in-frame clones appear in the TCRdb table, and some are missing; sequencing was by immunoSEQ multiplex PCR. The data show 150,000 to 200,000 clones, with around 93% seen just once and about 9% held by the top ten. The material sequenced was peripheral blood, taken on day 0 of AZD1222 vaccination. The source of these receptors is an adult in good health.

This chain uses TRBV6-5 with TRBJ2-2, with TRBD1 identical over 7 bases. The length of the CDR3 is 13 residues. J lost 6 bases, V lost 4 bases, and 2 bases had no gene match. Germline V gene sequence: CDR1 MNHEY, CDR2 SVGAGI. CDR3: CASSSQGAGELFF. As DNA, the CDR3 is TGTGCCAGCAGTTCCCAGGGGGCCGGGGAGCTGTTTTTT.

The chain carries TRBV5-4 and TRBJ1-2, with TRBD1 identical over 12 bases. Germline assignment: CDR1 SGHNT and CDR2 YYREEE (reference sequence). The CDR3 has 15 residues. V lost 3 bases, J lost 7 bases, and 7 bases stayed unmatched. CDR3: CASSSGQGAVFGYTF. CDR3 coding DNA: TGTGCCAGCAGCTCGGGACAGGGGGCCGTATTTGGCTACACCTTC.

About this clone: The sample holds other DNA sequences that translate to the same CDR3. This sequence joins TRBV5-1 and TRBJ2-7; the D is unclear. The germline V and J ends were trimmed by 2 bases and 0 bases, with 6 bases remaining between them. The CDR3 consists of 13 residues. CDR1 and CDR2 from the germline V gene are SGHRS and YFSETQ. In DNA form, the CDR3 reads TGCGCCAGCAGCTTACTTAGCTCCTACGAGCAGTACTTC. Translated, it gives CASSLLSSYEQYF. The full variable domain, with the rest looked up from reference TRBV5-1 and TRBJ2-7, is KAGVTQTPRYLIKTRGQQVTLSCSPISGHRSVSWYQQTPGQGLQFLFEYFSETQRNKGNFPGRFSGRQFSNSRSEMNVSTLELGDSALYLCASSLLSSYEQYFGPGTRLTVT.

The V call is TRBV2, the J call TRBJ1-4; 10 bases match TRBD1. V lost 4 bases to trimming and J lost 9 bases; unmatched junction nucleotides: 5. The CDR3 covers 14 residues. Germline V gene data show CDR1 as SNHLY and CDR2 as FYNNEI. The CDR3 nucleotides read TGTGCCAGCAGTGGACAGGGGGCTTTAAAAAAACTGTTTTTT. Its translation is CASSGQGALKKLFF.

This sequence joins TRBV24-1 and TRBJ2-3; 7 nucleotides match TRBD1. CDR3 length equals 17 residues. The J segment lost 2 bases and the V segment lost 4 bases, leaving 11 bases of the junction unmatched. Germline-derived CDR1 and CDR2 are KGHDR and SFDVKD. This chain's CDR3 is CATSDHRQGRYTDTQYF. The CDR3 coding sequence is TGTGCCACCAGTGACCACAGACAGGGTCGGTACACAGATACGCAGTATTTT.

V and J are TRBV9 and TRBJ2-2, with 8 bases identical to TRBD2. CDR1 is SGDLS and CDR2 is YYNGEE in the germline V gene. This CDR3 contains 14 residues. DNA for the CDR3: TGTGCAGGACGGGAGGGCGCGAACACCGGGGAGCTGTTTTTT. This encodes CAGREGANTGELFF.

V usage is TRBV6-5 and J usage is TRBJ2-1; 9 bases line up with TRBD2. J gave up 3 bases and V 5 bases, and 2 bases lay outside the gene matches. The CDR3 is 14 amino acids. CDR1 MNHEY and CDR2 SVGAGI come from the germline V gene. CDR3 in amino acids: CASSPSGNYNEQFF. Here the CDR3 DNA reads TGTGCCAGCAGTCCTAGCGGGAACTACAATGAGCAGTTCTTC.

This chain uses TRBV10-1 with TRBJ2-7, with a weak D call TRBD1 (5 bases). CDR1 is WNHNN and CDR2 is SYGVQD in the germline V gene (reference sequence). This CDR3 region has 14 residues. In nucleotides, the CDR3 is TGCGCACAACCCCTCAAGGGGCCTGCCTACGAGCAGTACTTC. It translates to CAQPLKGPAYEQYF.

This clone is a singleton in its sample. The rearrangement joins TRBV18 to TRBJ2-1; 10 bases map to TRBD2. This CDR3 has 15 residues. With 3 bases clipped from V and 5 bases from J, the junction kept 4 bases outside the gene matches. The germline V gene encodes CDR1 KGHSH and CDR2 LQKENI. The CDR3 bases are TGTGCCAGCTCACCTTTAGCGGGAGGCAACAATGAGCAGTTCTTC. Translated, it gives CASSPLAGGNNEQFF.

The chain combines TRBV7-3 with TRBJ2-1; tentatively, D is TRBD1 (5 bases). From germline, CDR1 is SGHTA and CDR2 FQGTGA. V was pared by 5 bases and J by 0 bases, with 11 bases between. The CDR3 has 15 amino acids. The chain's CDR3 is CASSTKQASYNEQFF. CDR3 nucleotides: TGTGCCAGCAGCACTAAACAGGCCTCCTACAATGAGCAGTTCTTC.

The chain combines TRBV19 with TRBJ2-7; D unresolved. Germline V gene data show CDR1 as LNHDA and CDR2 as SQIVND (reference sequence). Trimming stripped 5 bases from V and 3 bases from J, with 8 bases between. The CDR3 length is 12 residues. In DNA, the CDR3 is TGTGCCAGTAGTCGATCGAACTACGAGCAGTACTTC. Translating gives CASSRSNYEQYF.

The genes are TRBV5-1 and TRBJ2-6, with TRBD1 as a possible D gene (5 bases). Looked up from germline, CDR1 is SGHRS and CDR2 is YFSETQ. The CDR3 extends over 15 amino acids. The germline V and J ends were trimmed by 5 bases and 4 bases, with 13 bases remaining between them. CDR3 residues: CASSSPGSGANVLTF. In nucleotides, the CDR3 is TGCGCCAGCAGTTCACCAGGGTCCGGGGCCAACGTCCTGACTTTC. The variable domain in full, with the rest retrieved from reference TRBV5-1 and TRBJ2-6, is KAGVTQTPRYLIKTRGQQVTLSCSPISGHRSVSWYQQTPGQGLQFLFEYFSETQRNKGNFPGRFSGRQFSNSRSEMNVSTLELGDSALYLCASSSPGSGANVLTFGAGSRLTVL.

V is TRBV13 and J is TRBJ2-3; unclear D gene. The V gene lost 1 base and the J gene lost 0 bases, with 8 bases spanning the gap. Germline V gene lookup returns CDR1 PRHDT and CDR2 FYEKMQ (reference sequence). This CDR3 contains 15 residues. The CDR3: CASSLDFDSTDTQYF. In DNA, the CDR3 is TGTGCCAGCAGCTTAGATTTCGACAGCACAGATACGCAGTATTTT.

The chain is built from TRBV3-1 (or the pseudogene TRBV3-2) and TRBJ1-6, with D possibly TRBD1 on 5 matching bases. The ends were cut back, 3 bases at V and 1 base at J, with 10 bases in the middle. Germline V gene data show CDR1 as LGHDT and CDR2 as YNNKEL (reference sequence). CDR3 length equals 16 residues. CDR3 sequence: CASSHGRGSYNSPLHF. CDR3 sequence (DNA): TGTGCCAGCAGCCATGGTAGGGGTTCCTATAATTCACCCCTCCACTTT.

The chain uses TRBV4-1 and TRBJ2-2; either TRBD1 or TRBD2 may fit D (5 bases each). From germline, CDR1 is MGHRA and CDR2 YSYEKL. The CDR3 is 14 residues long. V gave up 1 base and J gave up 7 bases, with 10 bases separating them. Here the CDR3 reads CASSQVWGIGELFF. CDR3 sequence (DNA): TGCGCCAGCAGCCAAGTATGGGGGATCGGGGAGCTGTTTTTT.

The J gene is TRBJ1-3, the V gene TRBV11-3; D may be TRBD1 (5 bases). CDR1 and CDR2 (germline): SGHNT, YENEEA. V was clipped by 2 bases and J by 0 bases, with 14 bases between them. The CDR3 has 17 residues. CDR3 coding DNA: TGTGCCAGCAGCTTATCAGGGCCCGGCAGCTCTGGAAACACCATATATTTT. The encoded protein is CASSLSGPGSSGNTIYF.

This rearrangement joins TRBV6-5 to TRBJ2-7; D might be TRBD1 or TRBD2, each matching 6 bases. The CDR3 is 13 residues long. V lost 6 bases and J 4 bases, leaving 13 bases between the germline ends. CDR1 is MNHEY and CDR2 is SVGAGI in the germline V gene. The CDR3 DNA follows: TGTGCCAGCAGCCACGGAGGGGGGTACGAGCAGTACTTC. It translates to CASSHGGGYEQYF.

The chain links TRBV2 to TRBJ1-3, with a tentative D call TRBD1 (5 bases). The CDR3 extends over 16 amino acids. Per the germline V gene, CDR1 is SNHLY and CDR2 is FYNNEI. V gave up 0 bases and J gave up 2 bases, with 11 bases separating them. The DNA of the CDR3 is TGTGCCAGCAGTGAAGCGCGGGCAGGGACTGGAAACACCATATATTTT. Its translation: CASSEARAGTGNTIYF.

The chain couples TRBV28 to TRBJ2-7, with D possibly being TRBD2 (7 bases). The ends were cut back, 2 bases at V and 10 bases at J, with 18 bases in the middle. The CDR3 runs to 14 residues. The germline CDR1 and CDR2 sequences are MDHEN and SYDVKM. The CDR3 nucleotides read TGTGCCAGCAGTTTAGAACGGGGGGCCCGGGGTCAGTACTTC. Amino acids: CASSLERGARGQYF.

This sequence joins TRBV28 and TRBJ1-4, with D hard to call. The CDR3 contains 14 residues. Per germline, CDR1 MDHEN and CDR2 SYDVKM. Trimming left V 2 bases short and J 7 bases short, with 11 bases between. CDR3 in DNA: TGTGCCAGCAGTTTAGGAGCAAACGGTGAAAAACTGTTTTTT. Residues: CASSLGANGEKLFF.

The V and J genes are TRBV7-9 and TRBJ1-6; D remains ambiguous. Germline CDR1 is SEHNR and CDR2 is FQNEAQ (reference sequence). V was shortened by 5 bases and J by 6 bases, with 8 bases between the two germline ends. The CDR3 is 13 amino acids. The CDR3 sequence is CASSQAGNSPLHF. CDR3 nucleotides: TGTGCCAGCAGCCAGGCCGGTAATTCACCCCTCCACTTT.

This clone has just one count. The CDR3 DNA is TGTGCCAGCAGTTTCTCTAGCGGGAGGGTGGGAGATACGCAGTATTTT. Translation: CASSFSSGRVGDTQYF. The chain combines TRBV28 with TRBJ2-3; TRBD2 matches 12 bases. The CDR3 is 16 amino acids. J gave up 5 bases and V 3 bases, and 6 bases lay outside the gene matches. Germline CDR1 MDHEN, CDR2 SYDVKM.

This clone was observed a single time. This chain joins TRBV2 and TRBJ1-6, with D perhaps matching TRBD1 (6 bases). V was clipped by 1 base and J by 8 bases, with 9 bases between them. This CDR3 region has 14 residues. Germline V gene sequence: CDR1 SNHLY, CDR2 FYNNEI. The DNA for the CDR3 is TGTGCCAGCAGTGAAGACAGGGTGGATTCACCCCTCCACTTT. It yields the protein CASSEDRVDSPLHF. Full variable domain (missing parts from reference TRBV2 and TRBJ1-6): EPEVTQTPSHQVTQMGQEVILRCVPISNHLYFYWYRQILGQKVEFLVSFYNNEISEKSEIFDDQFSVERPDGSNFTLKIRSTKLEDSAMYFCASSEDRVDSPLHFGNGTRLTVT.

The chain recombines TRBV6-5 with TRBJ2-7; D ambiguous. CDR3 length: 12 amino acids. The germline V gene has CDR1 MNHEY and CDR2 SVGAGI. The germline V and J ends were trimmed by 4 bases and 7 bases, with 11 bases remaining between them. This CDR3 is CASSFRLGEQYF. In nucleotides, the CDR3 is TGTGCCAGCAGTTTTCGATTGGGGGAGCAGTACTTC.

J is TRBJ1-1 and V is TRBV18, with TRBD1 matching 7 bases. The CDR3 spans 15 residues. V lost 6 bases to trimming and J lost 0 bases; unmatched junction nucleotides: 7. Germline CDR1 is KGHSH and CDR2 is LQKENI. The CDR3 sequence: CASSRDRIMNTEAFF. CDR3 in DNA: TGTGCCAGCTCTCGGGACAGAATCATGAACACTGAAGCTTTCTTT.

The chain is built from TRBV30 and TRBJ1-5, with TRBD1 as a possible D gene (6 bases). The CDR3 covers 15 residues. Trimming cost V 0 bases and J 6 bases, with 15 bases left between them. In germline, CDR1 is GTSNPN, CDR2 SVGIG (reference sequence). The CDR3 nucleotides are TGTGCCTGGAGTGTAGGACAGATTAGTGGTCAGCCCCAGCATTTT. Its translation: CAWSVGQISGQPQHF.